The clone carrying this T cell receptor beta chain was detected many times. Recently diagnosed hyperthyroidism of less than 2 months' duration affected patients aged 18 to 65. Pregnant or lactating patients were excluded, as were those with uncontrolled infection or other autoimmune disease. The sample is drawn from a study of T cells in Graves' hyperthyroidism and ophthalmopathy. Amplification yielded TCR beta CDR3 regions, with RNA transcripts as the source. When the TCR CDR3 underwent first-round RT-PCR, the HTBI primer set was used. TCRdb re-called the multiplex PCR reads with MiXCR, one entry per CDR3 protein. The profile shows around 450,000 distinct CDR3 sequences, approximately 14% of them singletons. Deletions cut 1 base from V and 5 bases from J, with 6 bases between. The CDR3 length is 13 residues. The germline CDR1 and CDR2 sequences are SEHNR and FQNEAQ (reference sequence).

Sequencing used blood. The chain has TRBV7-9 and TRBJ2-1, with TRBD2 as a possible D gene (5 bases). This receptor was identified in a woman aged 18-29 years with Graves' hyperthyroidism. The CDR3 loop is CASSLGADNEQFF. The DNA for the CDR3 is TGTGCCAGCAGCTTAGGAGCGGACAATGAGCAGTTCTTC.